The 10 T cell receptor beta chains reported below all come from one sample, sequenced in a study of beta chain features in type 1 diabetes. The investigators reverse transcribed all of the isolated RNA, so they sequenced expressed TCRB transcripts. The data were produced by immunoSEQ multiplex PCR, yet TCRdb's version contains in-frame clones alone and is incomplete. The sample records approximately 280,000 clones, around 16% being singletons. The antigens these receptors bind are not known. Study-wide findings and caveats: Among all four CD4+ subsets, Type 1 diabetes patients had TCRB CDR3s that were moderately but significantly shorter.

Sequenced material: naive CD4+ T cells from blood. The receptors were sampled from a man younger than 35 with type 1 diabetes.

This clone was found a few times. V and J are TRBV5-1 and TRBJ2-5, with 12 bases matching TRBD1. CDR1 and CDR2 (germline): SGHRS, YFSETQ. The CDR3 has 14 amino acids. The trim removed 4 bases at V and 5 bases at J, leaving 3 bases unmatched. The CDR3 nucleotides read TGCGCCAGCAGCAGGGACAGGGGGCTTGAGACCCAGTACTTC. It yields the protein CASSRDRGLETQYF.

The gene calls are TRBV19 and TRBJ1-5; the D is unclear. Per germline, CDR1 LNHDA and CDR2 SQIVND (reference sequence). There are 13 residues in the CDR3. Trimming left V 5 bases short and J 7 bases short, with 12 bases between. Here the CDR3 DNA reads TGTGCCAGTAGTTTTTCAGGTGGCCAGCCCCAGCATTTT. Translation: CASSFSGGQPQHF.

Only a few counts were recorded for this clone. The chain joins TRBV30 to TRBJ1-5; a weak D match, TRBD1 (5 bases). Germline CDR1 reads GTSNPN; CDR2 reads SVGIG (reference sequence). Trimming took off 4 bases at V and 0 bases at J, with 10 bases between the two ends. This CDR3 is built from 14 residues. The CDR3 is CAWNAGHSNQPQHF. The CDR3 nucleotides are TGTGCCTGGAACGCGGGGCATAGCAATCAGCCCCAGCATTTT. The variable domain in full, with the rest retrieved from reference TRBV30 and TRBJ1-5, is SQTIHQWPATLVQPVGSPLSLECTVEGTSNPNLYWYRQAAGRGLQLLFYSVGIGQISSEVPQNLSASRPQDRQFILSSKKLLLSDSGFYLCAWNAGHSNQPQHFGDGTRLSIL.

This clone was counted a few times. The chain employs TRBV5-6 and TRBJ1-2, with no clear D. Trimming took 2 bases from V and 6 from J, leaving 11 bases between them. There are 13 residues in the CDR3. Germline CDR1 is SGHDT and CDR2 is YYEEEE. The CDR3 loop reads CASSLLWRDGYTF. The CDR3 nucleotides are TGTGCCAGCAGCTTATTGTGGAGGGATGGCTACACCTTC.

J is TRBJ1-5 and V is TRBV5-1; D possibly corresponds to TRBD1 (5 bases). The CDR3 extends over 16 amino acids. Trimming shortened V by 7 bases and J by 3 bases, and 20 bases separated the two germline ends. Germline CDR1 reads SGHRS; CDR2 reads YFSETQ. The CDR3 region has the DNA TGCGCCAGCCGACCTGGGGGGGGTGATGACAATCAGCCCCAGCATTTT. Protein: CASRPGGGDDNQPQHF. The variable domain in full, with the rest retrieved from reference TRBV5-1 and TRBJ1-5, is KAGVTQTPRYLIKTRGQQVTLSCSPISGHRSVSWYQQTPGQGLQFLFEYFSETQRNKGNFPGRFSGRQFSNSRSEMNVSTLELGDSALYLCASRPGGGDDNQPQHFGDGTRLSIL.

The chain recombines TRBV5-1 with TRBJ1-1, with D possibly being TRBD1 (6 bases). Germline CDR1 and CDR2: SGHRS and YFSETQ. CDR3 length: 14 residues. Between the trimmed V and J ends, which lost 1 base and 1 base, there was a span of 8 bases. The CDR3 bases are TGCGCCAGCAGCTTGATGGGACAGAACACTGAAGCTTTCTTT. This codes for CASSLMGQNTEAFF.

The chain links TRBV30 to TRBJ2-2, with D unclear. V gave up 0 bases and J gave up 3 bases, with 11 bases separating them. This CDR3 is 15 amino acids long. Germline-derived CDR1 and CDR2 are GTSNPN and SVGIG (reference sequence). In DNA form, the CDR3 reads TGTGCCTGGAGTGTATTCAACCTAGACACCGGGGAGCTGTTTTTT. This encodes CAWSVFNLDTGELFF.

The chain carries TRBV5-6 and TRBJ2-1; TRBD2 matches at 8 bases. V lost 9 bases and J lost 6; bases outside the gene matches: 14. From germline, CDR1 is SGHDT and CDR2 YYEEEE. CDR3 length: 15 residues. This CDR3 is CATIYSGSPFNEQFF. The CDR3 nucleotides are TGTGCCACCATTTACAGCGGGAGCCCTTTCAATGAGCAGTTCTTC.

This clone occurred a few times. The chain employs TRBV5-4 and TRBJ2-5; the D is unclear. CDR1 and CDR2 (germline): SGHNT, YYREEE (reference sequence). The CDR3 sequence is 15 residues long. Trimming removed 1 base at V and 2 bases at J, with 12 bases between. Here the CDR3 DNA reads TGTGCCAGCAGCTTGAGTAGCTCGCGGCAAGAGACCCAGTACTTC. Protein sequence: CASSLSSSRQETQYF.

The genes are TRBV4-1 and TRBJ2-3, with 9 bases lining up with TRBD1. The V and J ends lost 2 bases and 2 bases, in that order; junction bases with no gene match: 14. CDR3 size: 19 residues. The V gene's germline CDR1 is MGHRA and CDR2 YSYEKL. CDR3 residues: CASSQTLEDRGFDTDTQYF. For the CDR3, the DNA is TGCGCCAGCAGCCAAACGCTAGAAGACAGGGGGTTTGACACAGATACGCAGTATTTT.